This T cell receptor beta chain emerged from a study of cytomegalovirus exposure and HLA in healthy donors. Findings and limits, study-wide: Specific recognition of CMV antigens was confirmed in vitro for three chains (all CMV-associated). Using the classifier, cytomegalovirus status was reportedly diagnosed with high specificity and sensitivity.

Trimming removed 3 bases from V and 0 bases from J; junction bases left unmatched: 10. Germline CDR1 and CDR2: LGHNT and FRNRAP. This CDR3 region has 18 residues. This table comes from immunoSEQ multiplex PCR, and its TCRdb copy is limited to in-frame clones, with some not included. The table shows over 250,000 clones, with just over 85% occurring only once. Turning to this clone: The antigen remains undetermined.

Specimen: PBMCs. V gene TRBV12-5 combines with J gene TRBJ2-1, with 8 bases that match TRBD2. This receptor was obtained from a woman aged 18-30 years in good health and CMV-seronegative. The CDR3 loop reads CASGFILSGISSYNEQFF. DNA of the CDR3: TGTGCTAGTGGTTTTATACTTAGCGGGATTAGCTCCTACAATGAGCAGTTCTTC.